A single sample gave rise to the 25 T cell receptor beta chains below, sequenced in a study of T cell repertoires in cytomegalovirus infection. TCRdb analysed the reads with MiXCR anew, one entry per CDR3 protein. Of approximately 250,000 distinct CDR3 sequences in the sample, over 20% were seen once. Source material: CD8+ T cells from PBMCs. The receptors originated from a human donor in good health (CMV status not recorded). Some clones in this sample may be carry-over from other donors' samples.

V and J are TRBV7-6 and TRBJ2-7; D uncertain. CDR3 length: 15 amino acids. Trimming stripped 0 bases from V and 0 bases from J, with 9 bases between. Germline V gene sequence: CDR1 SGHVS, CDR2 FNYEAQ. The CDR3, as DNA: TGTGCCAGCAGCTTAGCTCAATCCTACTCCTACGAGCAGTACTTC. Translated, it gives CASSLAQSYSYEQYF. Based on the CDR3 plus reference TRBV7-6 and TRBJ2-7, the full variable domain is GAGVSQSPRYKVTKRGQDVALRCDPISGHVSLYWYRQALGQGPEFLTYFNYEAQQDKSGLPNDRFSAERPEGSISTLTIQRTEQRDSAMYRCASSLAQSYSYEQYFGPGTRLTVT.

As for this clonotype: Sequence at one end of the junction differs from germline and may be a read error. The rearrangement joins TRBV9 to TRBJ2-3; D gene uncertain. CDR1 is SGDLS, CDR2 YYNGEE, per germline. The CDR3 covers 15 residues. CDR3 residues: CAGSTWTDPGDTQYF. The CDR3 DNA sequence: TGTGCCGGCAGCACCTGGACGGACCCCGGCGATACGCAGTATTTT.

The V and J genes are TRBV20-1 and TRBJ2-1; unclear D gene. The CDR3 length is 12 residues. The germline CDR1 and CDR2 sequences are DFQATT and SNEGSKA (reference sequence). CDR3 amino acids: CTPWLAYNEQFF. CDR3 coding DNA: TGCACCCCGTGGCTCGCCTACAATGAGCAGTTCTTC.

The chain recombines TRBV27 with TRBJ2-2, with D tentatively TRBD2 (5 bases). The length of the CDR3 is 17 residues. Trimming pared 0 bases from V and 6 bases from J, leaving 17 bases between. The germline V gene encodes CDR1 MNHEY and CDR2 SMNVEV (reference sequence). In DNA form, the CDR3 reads TGTGCCAGCAGTTTATCGAGTACGGGATTGGTCGCCGGGGAGCTGTTTTTT. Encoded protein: CASSLSSTGLVAGELFF.

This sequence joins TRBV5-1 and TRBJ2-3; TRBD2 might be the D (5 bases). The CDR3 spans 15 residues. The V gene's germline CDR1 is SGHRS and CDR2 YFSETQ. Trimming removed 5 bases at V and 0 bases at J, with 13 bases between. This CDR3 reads CASSEAEASTDTQYF. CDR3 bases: TGCGCCAGCAGTGAAGCGGAGGCTAGCACAGATACGCAGTATTTT.

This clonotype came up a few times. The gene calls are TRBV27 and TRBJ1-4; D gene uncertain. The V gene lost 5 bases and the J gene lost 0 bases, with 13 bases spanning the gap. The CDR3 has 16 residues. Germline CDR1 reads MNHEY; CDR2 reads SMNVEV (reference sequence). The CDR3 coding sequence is TGTGCCAGCAGTCTCAACCCCCTTGCAACTAATGAAAAACTGTTTTTT. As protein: CASSLNPLATNEKLFF.

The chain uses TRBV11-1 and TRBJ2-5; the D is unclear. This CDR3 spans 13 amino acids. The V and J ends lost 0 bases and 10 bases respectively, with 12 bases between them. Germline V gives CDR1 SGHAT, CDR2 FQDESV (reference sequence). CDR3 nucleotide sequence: TGTGCCAGCAGCTTAGCCCCCGGAAGGAACCAGTACTTC. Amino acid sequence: CASSLAPGRNQYF.

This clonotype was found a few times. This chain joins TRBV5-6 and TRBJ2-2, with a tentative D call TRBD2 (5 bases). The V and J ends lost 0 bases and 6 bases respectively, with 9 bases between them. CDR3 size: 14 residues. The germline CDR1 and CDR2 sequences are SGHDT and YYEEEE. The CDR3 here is CASSLDWGAGELFF. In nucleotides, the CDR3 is TGTGCCAGCAGCTTGGATTGGGGAGCCGGGGAGCTGTTTTTT.

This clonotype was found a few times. This CDR3 is CASSFSDTGELFF. For the CDR3, the DNA is TGTGCCAGCAGTTTCAGCGACACCGGGGAGCTGTTTTTT. J is TRBJ2-2 and V is TRBV12-3 or TRBV12-4; D unclear. The CDR3 covers 13 residues. Trimming pared 3 bases from V and 3 bases from J, leaving 5 bases between.

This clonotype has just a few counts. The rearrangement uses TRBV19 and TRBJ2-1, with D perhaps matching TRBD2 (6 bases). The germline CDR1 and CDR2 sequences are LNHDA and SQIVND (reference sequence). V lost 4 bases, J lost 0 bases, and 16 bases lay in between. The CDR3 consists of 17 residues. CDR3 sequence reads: CASSTRVAGSSYNEQFF. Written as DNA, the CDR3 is TGTGCCAGTAGTACCAGGGTTGCGGGGAGCTCCTACAATGAGCAGTTCTTC.

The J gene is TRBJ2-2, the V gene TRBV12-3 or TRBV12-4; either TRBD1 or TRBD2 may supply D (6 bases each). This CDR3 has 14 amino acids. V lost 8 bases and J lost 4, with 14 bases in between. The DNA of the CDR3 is TGTGCCAGCCTGGGGGGCAGCGCCACCGGGGAGCTGTTTTTT. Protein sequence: CASLGGSATGELFF.

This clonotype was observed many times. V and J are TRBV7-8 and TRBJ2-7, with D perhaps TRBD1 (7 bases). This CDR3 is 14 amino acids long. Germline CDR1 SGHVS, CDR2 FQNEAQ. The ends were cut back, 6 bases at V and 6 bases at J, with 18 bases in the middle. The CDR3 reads CASRSRGQGVEQYF. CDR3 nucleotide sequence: TGTGCCAGCAGGTCCCGGGGGCAGGGGGTCGAGCAGTACTTC. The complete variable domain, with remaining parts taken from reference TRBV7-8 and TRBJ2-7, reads GAGVSQSPRYKVAKRGQDVALRCDPISGHVSLFWYQQALGQGPEFLTYFQNEAQLDKSGLPSDRFFAERPEGSVSTLKIQRTQQEDSAVYLCASRSRGQGVEQYFGPGTRLTVT.

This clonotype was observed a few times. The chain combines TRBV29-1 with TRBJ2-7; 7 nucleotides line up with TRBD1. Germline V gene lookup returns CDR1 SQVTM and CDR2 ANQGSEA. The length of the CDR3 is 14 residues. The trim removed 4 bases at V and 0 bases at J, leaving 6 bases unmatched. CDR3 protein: CSVVLGDSSYEQYF. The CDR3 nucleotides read TGCAGCGTTGTATTAGGGGACAGCTCCTACGAGCAGTACTTC.

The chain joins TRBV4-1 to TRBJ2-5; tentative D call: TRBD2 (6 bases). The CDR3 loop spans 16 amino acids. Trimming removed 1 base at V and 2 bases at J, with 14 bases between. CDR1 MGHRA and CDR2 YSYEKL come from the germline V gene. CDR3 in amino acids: CASSQGSGTVQETQYF. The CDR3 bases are TGCGCCAGCAGCCAAGGATCTGGGACTGTTCAAGAGACCCAGTACTTC.

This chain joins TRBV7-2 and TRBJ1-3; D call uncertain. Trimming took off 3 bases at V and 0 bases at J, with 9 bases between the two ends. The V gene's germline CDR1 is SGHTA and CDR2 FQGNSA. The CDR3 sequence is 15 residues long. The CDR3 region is CASSLSLRSGNTIYF. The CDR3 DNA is TGTGCCAGCAGCTTGTCCCTTCGCTCTGGAAACACCATATATTTT.

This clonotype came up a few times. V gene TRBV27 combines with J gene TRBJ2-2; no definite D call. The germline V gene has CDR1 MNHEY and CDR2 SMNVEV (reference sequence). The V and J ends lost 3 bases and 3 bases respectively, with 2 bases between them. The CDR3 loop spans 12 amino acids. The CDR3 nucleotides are TGTGCCAGCAGTTTTCACACCGGGGAGCTGTTTTTT. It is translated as CASSFHTGELFF.

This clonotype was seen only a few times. CDR3 amino acids: CASSWAGALETQYF. As DNA, the CDR3 is TGTGCCAGCAGTTGGGCGGGGGCCTTGGAGACCCAGTACTTC. V and J are TRBV7-3 and TRBJ2-5; tentatively, D is TRBD2 (7 bases). The V gene lost 6 bases and the J gene lost 5 bases, with 16 bases spanning the gap. The CDR3 runs 14 residues. Germline CDR1 reads SGHTA; CDR2 reads FQGTGA.

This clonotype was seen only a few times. CDR3 amino acids: CASNDRGSTEAFF. For the CDR3, the DNA is TGTGCCAGCAATGATCGGGGGAGCACTGAAGCTTTCTTT. The rearrangement links TRBV12-3 or TRBV12-4 to TRBJ1-1; a possible D gene is TRBD1 (5 bases). This CDR3 comprises 13 residues. With 7 bases removed from V and 4 bases from J, the gap between germline ends came to 13 bases.

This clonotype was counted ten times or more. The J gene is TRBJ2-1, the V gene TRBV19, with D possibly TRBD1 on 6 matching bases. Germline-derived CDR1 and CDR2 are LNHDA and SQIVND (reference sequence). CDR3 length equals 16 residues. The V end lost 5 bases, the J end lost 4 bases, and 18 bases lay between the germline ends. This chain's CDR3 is CASSLGDNILYNEQFF. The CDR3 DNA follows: TGTGCCAGTAGTTTGGGGGACAACATTTTATACAATGAGCAGTTCTTC. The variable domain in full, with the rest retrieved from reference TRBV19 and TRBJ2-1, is DGGITQSPKYLFRKEGQNVTLSCEQNLNHDAMYWYRQDPGQGLRLIYYSQIVNDFQKGDIAEGYSVSREKKESFPLTVTSAQKNPTAFYLCASSLGDNILYNEQFFGPGTRLTVL.

In DNA, the CDR3 is TGTGCCAGCAGCTCCGGGACAGGTATGAACACTGAAGCTTTCTTT. It is translated as CASSSGTGMNTEAFF. This chain connects TRBV7-9 to TRBJ1-1; 8 bases map to TRBD1. This CDR3 is 15 amino acids long. Germline V gives CDR1 SEHNR, CDR2 FQNEAQ (reference sequence). V gave up 4 bases and J gave up 0 bases; unmatched junction bases: 4.

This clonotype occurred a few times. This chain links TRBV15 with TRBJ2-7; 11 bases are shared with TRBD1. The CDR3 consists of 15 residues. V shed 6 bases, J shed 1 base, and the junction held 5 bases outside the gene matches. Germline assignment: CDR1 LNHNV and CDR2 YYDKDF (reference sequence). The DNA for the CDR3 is TGTGCCACCAGTCCGGACAGGGGGCTTTCCTACGAGCAGTACTTC. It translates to CATSPDRGLSYEQYF.

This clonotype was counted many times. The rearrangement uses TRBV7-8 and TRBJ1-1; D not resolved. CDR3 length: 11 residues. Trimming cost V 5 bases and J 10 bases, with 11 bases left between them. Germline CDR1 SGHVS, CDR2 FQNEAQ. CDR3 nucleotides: TGTGCCAGCAGCCGTGGATGGGTAGCTTTCTTT. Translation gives CASSRGWVAFF.

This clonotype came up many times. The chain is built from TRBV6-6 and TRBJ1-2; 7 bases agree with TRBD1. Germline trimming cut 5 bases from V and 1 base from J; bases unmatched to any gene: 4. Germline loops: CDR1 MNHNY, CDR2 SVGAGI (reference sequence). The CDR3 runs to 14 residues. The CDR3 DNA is TGTGCCAGCAGTCACAGGGGTCTTAACTATGGCTACACCTTC. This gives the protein CASSHRGLNYGYTF.

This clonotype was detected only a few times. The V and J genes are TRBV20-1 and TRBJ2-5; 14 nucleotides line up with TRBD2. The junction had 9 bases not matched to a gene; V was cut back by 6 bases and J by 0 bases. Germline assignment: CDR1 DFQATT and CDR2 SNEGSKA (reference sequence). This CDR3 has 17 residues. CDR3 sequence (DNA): TGCAGTGCAACAGGACTAGCGGGGGGCATATACCAAGAGACCCAGTACTTC. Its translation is CSATGLAGGIYQETQYF.

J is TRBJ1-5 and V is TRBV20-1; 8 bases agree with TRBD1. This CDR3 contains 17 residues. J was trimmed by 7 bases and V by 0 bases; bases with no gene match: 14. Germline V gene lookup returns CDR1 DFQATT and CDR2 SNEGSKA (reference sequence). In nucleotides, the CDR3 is TGCAGTGCTAGAGATTTAGGTCGTCAGGGGGCAAACCAGCCCCAGCATTTT. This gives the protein CSARDLGRQGANQPQHF.